A selection of T cell receptor beta chains follows, all from one sample in a study of T cells after somatic rescue of genetic block. Sequenced by immunoSEQ multiplex PCR; TCRdb stores in-frame clones only, minus some. Of 85,000 to 100,000 clones listed, more than 80% were seen once; the top ten hold approximately 1.5%. Material for sequencing was peripheral blood mononuclear cells (PBMCs). These receptors all stem from a woman younger than 35. Each CDR3 is given with its conserved first and last residue. D genes are given only for firm matches. Clone size is not always given. Where it is, it says once, few, many or a class for expanded clones.

clone size: -; D gene: -; V gene: TRBV5-1; J gene: TRBJ2-2; CDR3 protein: CASSVGTGELFF; CDR3 DNA: TGCGCCAGCAGCGTCGGGACAGGGGAGCTGTTTTTT
clone size: -; D gene: -; V gene: TRBV7-6; J gene: TRBJ2-2; CDR3 protein: CASSPNTGELFF; CDR3 DNA: TGTGCCAGCAGCCCGAACACCGGGGAGCTGTTTTTT
clone size: -; D gene: -; V gene: TRBV28; J gene: TRBJ1-5; CDR3 protein: CASVEGNQPQHF; CDR3 DNA: TGTGCCAGCGTAGAGGGCAATCAGCCCCAGCATTTT
clone size: -; D gene: TRBD1; V gene: TRBV6-1; J gene: TRBJ1-5; CDR3 protein: CASRGQGVGNQPQHF; CDR3 DNA: TGTGCCAGCAGAGGACAGGGGGTAGGTAATCAGCCCCAGCATTTT
clone size: -; D gene: TRBD2; V gene: TRBV4-1; J gene: TRBJ2-3; CDR3 protein: CASSQGVFEAGRRDTQYF; CDR3 DNA: TGCGCCAGCAGCCAAGGGGTGTTTGAAGCGGGAAGACGAGATACGCAGTATTTT
clone size: -; D gene: -; V gene: TRBV11-2; J gene: TRBJ1-1; CDR3 protein: CASSLSGDTEAFF; CDR3 DNA: TGTGCCAGCAGCTTATCGGGTGACACTGAAGCTTTCTTT
clone size: -; D gene: TRBD1; V gene: TRBV4-1; J gene: TRBJ2-7; CDR3 protein: CASSQGDSTSYEQYF; CDR3 DNA: TGCGCCAGCAGCCAGGGGGACAGCACCTCCTACGAGCAGTACTTC
clone size: -; D gene: -; V gene: TRBV5-4; J gene: TRBJ2-1; CDR3 protein: CASSLRPNEQFF; CDR3 DNA: TGTGCCAGCAGCTTGCGGCCCAATGAGCAGTTCTTC
clone size: -; D gene: -; V gene: TRBV25-1; J gene: TRBJ1-1; CDR3 protein: CASSEFGRVDIGAEAFF; CDR3 DNA: TGTGCCAGCAGTGAATTCGGCAGGGTTGATATTGGCGCTGAAGCTTTCTTT
clone size: -; D gene: -; V gene: TRBV7-9; J gene: TRBJ2-7; CDR3 protein: CASSLAGLLYEQYF; CDR3 DNA: TGTGCCAGCAGCTTAGCTGGACTCCTTTACGAGCAGTACTTC
clone size: -; D gene: -; V gene: TRBV7-9; J gene: TRBJ1-1; CDR3 protein: CASSYRDTEAFF; CDR3 DNA: TGTGCCAGCAGCTACAGGGACACTGAAGCTTTCTTT
clone size: -; D gene: TRBD2; V gene: TRBV28; J gene: TRBJ2-1; CDR3 protein: CASSYLSREGEQFF; CDR3 DNA: TGTGCCAGCAGTTATCTCTCGCGGGAGGGTGAGCAGTTCTTC
clone size: -; D gene: TRBD1; V gene: TRBV7-2; J gene: TRBJ1-5; CDR3 protein: CASSLGDRSNQPQHF; CDR3 DNA: TGTGCCAGCAGCTTAGGGGACAGAAGCAATCAGCCCCAGCATTTT
clone size: -; D gene: -; V gene: TRBV4-2; J gene: TRBJ1-1; CDR3 protein: CASSQGQLEDTEAFF; CDR3 DNA: TGTGCCAGCAGCCAGGGGCAGTTGGAGGACACTGAAGCTTTCTTT
clone size: -; D gene: TRBD2; V gene: TRBV5-5; J gene: TRBJ2-7; CDR3 protein: CASSFPGRNYEQYF; CDR3 DNA: TGTGCCAGCAGCTTCCCCGGGAGGAACTACGAGCAGTACTTC
clone size: -; D gene: TRBD1; V gene: TRBV19; J gene: TRBJ2-1; CDR3 protein: CASSTQGYEQFF; CDR3 DNA: TGTGCCAGTAGTACACAGGGGTACGAGCAGTTCTTC
clone size: -; D gene: TRBD2; V gene: TRBV10-2; J gene: TRBJ2-3; CDR3 protein: CASGLGADTQYF; CDR3 DNA: TGCGCCAGCGGACTAGGAGCAGATACGCAGTATTTT
clone size: once; D gene: TRBD1; V gene: TRBV6-5; J gene: TRBJ1-4; CDR3 protein: CASSYSGQPGEKLFF; CDR3 DNA: TGTGCCAGCAGTTACTCGGGACAGCCCGGAGAAAAACTGTTTTTT
clone size: few; D gene: -; V gene: TRBV12-5; J gene: TRBJ2-1; CDR3 protein: CASGLLRLLSYNEQFF; CDR3 DNA: TGTGCTAGTGGTTTGTTGCGGCTTCTTTCCTACAATGAGCAGTTCTTC
clone size: -; D gene: -; V gene: TRBV13; J gene: TRBJ2-3; CDR3 protein: CASSLESDTQYF; CDR3 DNA: TGTGCCAGCAGCTTAGAATCTGATACGCAGTATTTT
clone size: -; D gene: -; V gene: TRBV28; J gene: TRBJ1-5; CDR3 protein: CASSSPGQHQPQHF; CDR3 DNA: TGTGCCAGCAGTTCTCCGGGACAACACCAGCCCCAGCATTTT
clone size: medium-sized; D gene: TRBD1; V gene: TRBV7-9; J gene: TRBJ1-2; CDR3 protein: CASSQGRDRGGYTF; CDR3 DNA: TGTGCCAGCAGCCAAGGTCGGGACAGGGGTGGCTACACCTTC
clone size: -; D gene: TRBD1; V gene: TRBV27; J gene: TRBJ2-3; CDR3 protein: CASSPQQGLSTDTQYF; CDR3 DNA: TGTGCCAGCAGTCCTCAACAGGGGTTAAGCACAGATACGCAGTATTTT
clone size: once; D gene: -; V gene: TRBV6-6; J gene: TRBJ2-1; CDR3 protein: CASSYSYNEQFF; CDR3 DNA: TGTGCCAGCAGCTACTCCTACAATGAGCAGTTCTTC
clone size: -; D gene: -; V gene: TRBV19; J gene: TRBJ2-2; CDR3 protein: CASSIARATGELFF; CDR3 DNA: TGTGCCAGTAGTATAGCTAGAGCCACCGGGGAGCTGTTTTTT
clone size: once; D gene: -; V gene: TRBV6-5; J gene: TRBJ1-4; CDR3 protein: CASREGATNEKLFF; CDR3 DNA: TGTGCCAGCCGAGAGGGAGCAACTAATGAAAAACTGTTTTTT
clone size: -; D gene: -; V gene: TRBV7-9; J gene: TRBJ1-2; CDR3 protein: CASSPRTGIYGYTF; CDR3 DNA: TGTGCCAGCAGCCCCCGAACAGGGATCTATGGCTACACCTTC
clone size: -; D gene: -; V gene: TRBV16; J gene: TRBJ1-2; CDR3 protein: CASSRTQAGDGYTF; CDR3 DNA: TGTGCCAGCAGCCGGACTCAAGCGGGGGATGGCTACACCTTC
clone size: -; D gene: -; V gene: TRBV5-1; J gene: TRBJ1-2; CDR3 protein: CASSLSGGGKGYGYTF; CDR3 DNA: TGCGCCAGCAGCTTGTCCGGGGGTGGTAAAGGCTATGGCTACACCTTC
clone size: -; D gene: TRBD1; V gene: TRBV27; J gene: TRBJ2-4; CDR3 protein: CASSRTGGEATKNIQYF; CDR3 DNA: TGTGCCAGCAGCCGGACAGGGGGCGAGGCGACCAAAAACATTCAGTACTTC
clone size: -; D gene: TRBD2; V gene: TRBV6-6; J gene: TRBJ2-7; CDR3 protein: CASSGGLAGGWYEQYF; CDR3 DNA: TGTGCCAGCAGTGGCGGACTAGCGGGAGGTTGGTACGAGCAGTACTTC
clone size: -; D gene: -; V gene: TRBV2; J gene: TRBJ2-3; CDR3 protein: CASSLNHRSTDTQYF; CDR3 DNA: TGTGCCAGCAGTCTGAACCACAGGTCTACAGATACGCAGTATTTT
clone size: once; D gene: -; V gene: TRBV7-9; J gene: TRBJ2-5; CDR3 protein: CASSSRDFGGETQYF; CDR3 DNA: TGTGCCAGCAGCTCCCGGGACTTTGGGGGAGAGACCCAGTACTTC
clone size: -; D gene: -; V gene: TRBV15; J gene: TRBJ1-2; CDR3 protein: CATSRDQAGDGYTF; CDR3 DNA: TGTGCCACCAGCAGAGATCAAGCAGGGGATGGCTACACCTTC